This T cell receptor beta chain was sequenced during a study of cytomegalovirus exposure and HLA in healthy donors. The CDR3 is 14 residues long. Trimming took 4 bases from V and 7 from J; bases not matched to a gene: 6. Looked up from germline, CDR1 is SGHRS and CDR2 is YFSETQ. Vbeta (60) and Jbeta (13) primers were used in the PCR. Only in-frame clones appear in the TCRdb table, and some are missing; sequencing was by immunoSEQ multiplex PCR. The sample holds some 80,000 clones, 78% seen once. Sequencing was done on a sample of PBMCs. The receptor was isolated from a man in his forties or fifties in good health and CMV-seronegative. This sequence joins TRBV5-1 and TRBJ2-1; 9 positions match TRBD2. CDR3 amino acids: CASSGGRAGNEQFF. The CDR3 DNA sequence: TGCGCCAGCAGCGGCGGGAGGGCCGGGAATGAGCAGTTCTTC.